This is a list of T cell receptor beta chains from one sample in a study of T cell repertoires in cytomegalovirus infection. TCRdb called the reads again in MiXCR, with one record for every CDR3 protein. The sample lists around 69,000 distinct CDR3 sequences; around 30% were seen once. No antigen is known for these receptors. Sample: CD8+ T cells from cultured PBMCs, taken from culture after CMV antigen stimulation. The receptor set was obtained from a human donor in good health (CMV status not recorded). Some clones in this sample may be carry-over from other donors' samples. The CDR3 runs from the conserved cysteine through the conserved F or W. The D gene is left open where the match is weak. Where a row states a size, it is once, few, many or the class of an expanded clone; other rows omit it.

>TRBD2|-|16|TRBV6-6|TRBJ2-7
CASLGLAGGGSYEQYF
TGTGCCAGCCTTGGACTAGCGGGAGGGGGTTCCTACGAGCAGTACTTC
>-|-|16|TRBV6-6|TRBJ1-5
CASSYSIDGGNQPQHF
TGTGCCAGCAGTTACTCGATCGATGGGGGGAATCAGCCCCAGCATTTT
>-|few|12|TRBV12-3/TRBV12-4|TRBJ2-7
CASSRLLLEQYF
TGTGCCAGCAGCCGGCTTCTCCTCGAGCAGTACTTC
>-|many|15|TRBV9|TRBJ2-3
CASSVDGDVTDTQYF
TGTGCCAGCAGCGTAGACGGGGACGTCACAGATACGCAGTATTTT
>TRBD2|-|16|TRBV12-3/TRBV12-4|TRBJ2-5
CASNPTSGGAQETQYF
TGTGCCAGCAACCCGACTAGCGGGGGGGCCCAAGAGACCCAGTACTTC
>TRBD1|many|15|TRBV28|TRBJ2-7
CASSLSDRGRDEQYF
TGTGCCAGCAGTTTGTCGGACAGGGGGCGAGACGAGCAGTACTTC
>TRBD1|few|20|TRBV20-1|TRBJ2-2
CSARGAAEGTARTVTGELFF
TGCAGTGCTAGAGGCGCGGCGGAAGGGACAGCCCGAACGGTCACCGGGGAGCTGTTTTTT
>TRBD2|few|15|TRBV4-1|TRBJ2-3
CASSQVGGSSDTQYF
TGCGCCAGCAGCCAAGTCGGCGGGAGCTCAGATACGCAGTATTTT
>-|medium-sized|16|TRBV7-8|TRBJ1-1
CASSLGRTLSNTEAFF
TGTGCCAGCAGCTTAGGAAGGACACTTTCGAACACTGAAGCTTTCTTT
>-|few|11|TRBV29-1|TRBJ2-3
CSVEGADTQYF
TGCAGCGTTGAGGGGGCAGATACGCAGTATTTT
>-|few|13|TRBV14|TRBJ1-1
CASSQTGPTEAFF
TGTGCCAGCAGCCAAACAGGGCCCACTGAAGCTTTCTTT
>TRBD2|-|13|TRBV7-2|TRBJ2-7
CASSLTSGNEQYF
TGTGCCAGCAGCTTGACTAGCGGGAACGAGCAGTACTTC
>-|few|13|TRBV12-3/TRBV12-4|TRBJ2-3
CASSIGTPSSQYF
TGTGCCAGCAGTATCGGGACTCCCTCATCGCAGTATTTT
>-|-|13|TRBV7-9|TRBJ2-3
CASRLDSTDTQYF
TGTGCCAGTCGACTGGATAGCACAGATACGCAGTATTTT
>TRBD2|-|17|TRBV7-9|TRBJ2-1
CASSPHSSGRAYNEQFF
TGTGCCAGCAGCCCCCACTCCTCCGGGAGGGCTTACAATGAGCAGTTCTTC
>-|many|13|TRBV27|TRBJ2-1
CASAGMRWNEQFF
TGTGCCTCGGCAGGGATGAGATGGAATGAGCAGTTCTTC
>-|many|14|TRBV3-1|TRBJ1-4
CASSQRTTNEKLFF
TGTGCCAGCAGCCAACGGACAACGAATGAAAAACTGTTTTTT
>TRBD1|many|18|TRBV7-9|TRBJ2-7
CASSLVGQGPLKDNEQYF
TGTGCCAGCAGCTTAGTAGGACAGGGACCCCTAAAAGATAACGAGCAGTACTTC
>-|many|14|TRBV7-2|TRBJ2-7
CASSPPGGAHEQYF
TGTGCCAGCAGTCCCCCGGGCGGGGCTCACGAGCAGTACTTC
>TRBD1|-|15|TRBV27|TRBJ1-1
CASSSGTGGTRVAFF
TGTGCCAGCAGCTCCGGGACAGGGGGGACTAGAGTAGCTTTCTTT
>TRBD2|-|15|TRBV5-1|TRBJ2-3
CASSFGGGNTDTQYF
TGCGCCAGCAGCTTCGGCGGGGGGAACACAGATACGCAGTATTTT
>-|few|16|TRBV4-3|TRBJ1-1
CASSQGFRGRETEAFF
TGCGCCAGCAGCCAAGGTTTCAGGGGACGAGAAACTGAAGCTTTCTTT
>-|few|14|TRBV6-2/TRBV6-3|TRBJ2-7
CASSYSGGPYEQYF
TGTGCCAGCAGTTACTCTGGCGGGCCCTACGAGCAGTACTTC
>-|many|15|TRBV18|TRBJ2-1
CASSPSVPGPAEQFF
TGTGCCAGCTCACCGTCTGTTCCAGGGCCCGCTGAGCAGTTCTTC
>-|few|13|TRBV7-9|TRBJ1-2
CASSDEGFGGYTF
TGTGCCAGCAGCGACGAGGGTTTCGGTGGCTACACCTTC
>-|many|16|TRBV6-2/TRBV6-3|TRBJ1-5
CASSYSGALSNQPQHF
TGTGCCAGCAGTTACTCTGGAGCGTTGAGCAATCAGCCCCAGCATTTT
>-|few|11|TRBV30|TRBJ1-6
CAWMDNSPLHF
TGTGCCTGGATGGATAATTCACCCCTCCACTTT
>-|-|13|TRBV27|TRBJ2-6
CASSLLGANVLTF
TGTGCCAGCAGTTTACTTGGGGCCAACGTCCTGACTTTC
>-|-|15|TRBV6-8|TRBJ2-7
CASSPTPDGAYEQYF
TGTGCCAGCAGCCCAACTCCCGACGGAGCCTACGAGCAGTACTTC
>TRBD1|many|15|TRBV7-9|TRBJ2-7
CASSFTGGTIDEQYF
TGTGCCAGCAGCTTTACAGGGGGCACTATCGACGAGCAGTACTTC
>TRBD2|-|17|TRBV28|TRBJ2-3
CASSPRGSGGITDTQYF
TGTGCCAGCAGTCCTCGGGGTAGCGGGGGTATAACAGATACGCAGTATTTT
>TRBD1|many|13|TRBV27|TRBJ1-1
CASSSTGGIEAFF
TGTGCCAGCAGTTCGACAGGGGGCATTGAAGCTTTCTTT
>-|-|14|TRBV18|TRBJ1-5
CASSAASYNQPQHF
TGTGCCAGCTCCGCAGCAAGCTACAATCAGCCCCAGCATTTT
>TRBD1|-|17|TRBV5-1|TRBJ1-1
CASSFTVGDRENTEAFF
TGCGCCAGCAGCTTTACAGTCGGTGACAGGGAAAACACTGAAGCTTTCTTT
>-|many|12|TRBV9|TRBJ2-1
CASSADYNEQFF
TGTGCCAGCAGCGCGGACTACAATGAGCAGTTCTTC
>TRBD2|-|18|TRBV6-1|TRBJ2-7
CASSKTSGGTEGSYEQYF
TGTGCCAGCAGTAAGACTAGCGGGGGGACGGAGGGCTCCTACGAGCAGTACTTC
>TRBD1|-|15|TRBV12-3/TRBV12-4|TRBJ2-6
CASRGQGSGANVLTF
TGTGCCAGCAGGGGACAGGGCTCTGGGGCCAACGTCCTGACTTTC
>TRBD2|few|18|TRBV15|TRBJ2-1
CATSTPTSGGDSYNEQFF
TGTGCCACCAGCACCCCGACTAGCGGGGGGGACTCCTACAATGAGCAGTTCTTC
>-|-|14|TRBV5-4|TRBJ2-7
CASSDSREINEQYF
TGTGCCAGCAGCGACTCCAGGGAAATAAACGAGCAGTACTTC
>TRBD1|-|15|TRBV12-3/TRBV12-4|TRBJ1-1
CASSPFGQGDTEAFF
TGTGCCAGCAGTCCGTTCGGACAGGGGGACACTGAAGCTTTCTTT
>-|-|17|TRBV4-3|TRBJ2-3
CASSQDEGQSSTDTQYF
TGCGCCAGCAGCCAAGATGAAGGACAGAGTAGCACAGATACGCAGTATTTT
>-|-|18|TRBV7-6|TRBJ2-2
CASSFAGRGPANTGELFF
TGTGCCAGCAGCTTCGCGGGACGCGGCCCCGCGAACACCGGGGAGCTGTTTTTT
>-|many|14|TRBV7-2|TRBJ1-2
CASSTPWVNYGYTF
TGTGCCAGCAGCACCCCATGGGTTAACTATGGCTACACCTTC
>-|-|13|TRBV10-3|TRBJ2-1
CAMQDSSYNEQFF
TGTGCCATGCAGGACAGCTCCTACAATGAGCAGTTCTTC
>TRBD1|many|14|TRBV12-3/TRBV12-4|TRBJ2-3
CASTLGQGTDTQYF
TGTGCCAGCACCCTCGGACAGGGGACAGATACGCAGTATTTT
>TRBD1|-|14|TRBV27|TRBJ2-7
CASKVDRGLREQYF
TGTGCCAGCAAAGTGGACAGGGGTTTGAGGGAGCAGTACTTC
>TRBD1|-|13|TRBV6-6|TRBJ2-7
CVSRDRETYEQYF
TGTGTCAGCAGGGACAGGGAAACCTATGAGCAGTACTTC
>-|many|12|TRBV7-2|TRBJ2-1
CASSLVFGEQFF
TGTGCCAGCAGCTTAGTTTTCGGTGAGCAGTTCTTC
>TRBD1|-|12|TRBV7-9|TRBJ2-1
CASIGTVNEQFF
TGTGCCAGCATCGGGACAGTCAATGAGCAGTTCTTC
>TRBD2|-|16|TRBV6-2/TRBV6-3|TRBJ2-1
CASSSWTSGTPNEQFF
TGTGCCAGCAGTTCCTGGACTAGCGGGACTCCCAATGAGCAGTTCTTC
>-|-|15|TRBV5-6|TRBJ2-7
CASSLAADFPYEQYF
TGTGCCAGCAGCTTGGCCGCGGACTTTCCCTACGAGCAGTACTTC
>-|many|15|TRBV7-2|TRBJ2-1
CASSLGGTVYNEQFF
TGTGCCAGCAGCTTAGGAGGGACGGTATACAATGAGCAGTTCTTC
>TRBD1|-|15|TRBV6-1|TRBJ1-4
CTSSKEGAPNEKLFF
TGTACCAGCAGCAAAGAGGGGGCGCCTAATGAAAAACTGTTTTTT
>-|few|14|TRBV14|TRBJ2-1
CASSLQGGADEQFF
TGTGCCAGCAGCCTCCAGGGGGGGGCGGATGAGCAGTTCTTC
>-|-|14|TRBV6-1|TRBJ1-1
CASSSWEQGTEAFF
TGTGCCAGCAGTTCATGGGAGCAGGGCACTGAAGCTTTCTTT